One sample yielded the 15 T cell receptor beta chains listed below, sequenced in a study of blood T cell repertoires in COVID-19. Profiling relied on immunoSEQ multiplex PCR, and the TCRdb table lists in-frame clones only, not all of them. The data hold approximately 70,000 clones, with 88% observed a single time. The sequencing input was peripheral blood. The receptors here all came from a human donor in a cohort sampled during active COVID-19.

Only a few counts were recorded for this clone. The chain joins TRBV7-9 to TRBJ2-2; 7 bases agree with TRBD1. Germline values: CDR1 SEHNR, CDR2 FQNEAQ (reference sequence). The junction had 6 bases not matched to a gene; V was cut back by 5 bases and J by 6 bases. The CDR3 runs 14 residues. CDR3 amino acids: CASSPRQGPGELFF. In nucleotides, the CDR3 is TGTGCCAGCAGCCCCCGACAGGGACCCGGGGAGCTGTTTTTT. Together with reference TRBV7-9 and TRBJ2-2, the CDR3 gives the full variable domain: DTGVSQNPRHKITKRGQNVTFRCDPISEHNRLYWYRQTLGQGPEFLTYFQNEAQLEKSRLLSDRFSAERPKGSFSTLEIQRTEQGDSAMYLCASSPRQGPGELFFGEGSRLTVL.

The chain has TRBV7-2 and TRBJ2-1; D is ambiguous. V was clipped by 0 bases and J by 5 bases, with 17 bases between them. The germline V gene has CDR1 SGHTA and CDR2 FQGNSA. The CDR3 has 17 residues. CDR3 DNA: TGTGCCAGCAGCTTAGCGCTAATAGCTTCCGGTAACAATGAGCAGTTCTTC. This codes for CASSLALIASGNNEQFF.

The genes are TRBV7-7 and TRBJ2-5; TRBD1 agrees at 8 bases. Germline V gene sequence: CDR1 SSHAT, CDR2 FNYEAQ (reference sequence). With 0 bases clipped from V and 7 bases from J, the junction kept 1 base outside the gene matches. This CDR3 contains 13 residues. CDR3 nucleotides: TGTGCCAGCAGCTTAGCAGGACAGGGGACCCAGTACTTC. Translating gives CASSLAGQGTQYF.

This clone was picked up a small number of times. The chain carries TRBV5-4 and TRBJ2-7; TRBD1 matches 7 bases. This CDR3 is built from 15 residues. The germline V gene has CDR1 SGHNT and CDR2 YYREEE (reference sequence). J gave up 4 bases and V 0 bases, and 7 bases lay outside the gene matches. The CDR3 nucleotides are TGTGCCAGCAGCTTGGGACAGGGAGAAACGTACGAGCAGTACTTC. It specifies CASSLGQGETYEQYF.

This chain links TRBV6-4 with TRBJ2-2; TRBD2 aligns across 11 bases. J was trimmed by 8 bases and V by 6 bases; bases with no gene match: 14. Germline V gene sequence: CDR1 MRHNA, CDR2 SNTAGT. This CDR3 comprises 17 residues. CDR3 protein: CASSRDGTSGASGELFF. The CDR3 nucleotides read TGTGCCAGCAGCCGAGACGGGACTAGCGGAGCCTCGGGGGAGCTGTTTTTT.

The chain is built from TRBV18 and TRBJ2-5, with 12 nucleotides matching TRBD2. The germline gives CDR1 KGHSH, CDR2 LQKENI. V lost 0 bases, J lost 6 bases, and 8 bases stayed unmatched. The CDR3 covers 17 residues. Here the CDR3 DNA reads TGTGCCAGCTCACCACCGGTGACTAGCGGGAGTGGGAAGACCCAGTACTTC. Encoded protein: CASSPPVTSGSGKTQYF. Filled out from reference TRBV18 and TRBJ2-5, the complete variable domain reads NAGVMQNPRHLVRRRGQEARLRCSPMKGHSHVYWYRQLPEEGLKFMVYLQKENIIDESGMPKERFSAEFPKEGPSILRIQQVVRGDSAAYFCASSPPVTSGSGKTQYFGPGTRLLVL.

The chain is built from TRBV5-4 and TRBJ1-2, with D perhaps matching TRBD1 (6 bases). This CDR3 comprises 15 residues. Trimming stripped 0 bases from V and 0 bases from J, with 9 bases between. The germline V gene encodes CDR1 SGHNT and CDR2 YYREEE (reference sequence). CDR3 loop: CASSLGQATNYGYTF. As DNA, the CDR3 is TGTGCCAGCAGCTTGGGACAGGCGACTAACTATGGCTACACCTTC.

V is TRBV6-5 and J is TRBJ2-5; D unresolved. The ends were cut back, 0 bases at V and 2 bases at J, with 7 bases in the middle. Germline values: CDR1 MNHEY, CDR2 SVGAGI. The CDR3 extends over 14 amino acids. CDR3 loop: CASSYSATQETQYF. CDR3 nucleotide sequence: TGTGCCAGCAGTTACTCGGCAACACAAGAGACCCAGTACTTC.

The chain carries TRBV7-9 and TRBJ2-7; 11 nucleotides match TRBD2. CDR1 SEHNR and CDR2 FQNEAQ come from the germline V gene (reference sequence). J gave up 3 bases and V 0 bases, and 4 bases lay outside the gene matches. The CDR3 covers 16 residues. CDR3 sequence reads: CASSLALGLAVYEQYF. CDR3 coding DNA: TGTGCCAGCAGCTTAGCGTTGGGACTAGCGGTCTACGAGCAGTACTTC.

The chain links TRBV18 to TRBJ1-5, with D hard to call. Germline lookup yields CDR1 KGHSH and CDR2 LQKENI. Deletions cut 3 bases from V and 4 bases from J, with 4 bases between. This CDR3 contains 12 residues. CDR3 in amino acids: CASSPPNQPQHF. CDR3 sequence (DNA): TGTGCCAGCTCACCCCCGAATCAGCCCCAGCATTTT.

The chain links TRBV6-5 to TRBJ2-5; D possibly corresponds to TRBD2 (6 bases). Germline lookup yields CDR1 MNHEY and CDR2 SVGAGI. The CDR3 extends over 15 amino acids. V gave up 0 bases and J gave up 4 bases, with 12 bases separating them. The CDR3 DNA reads as TGTGCCAGCAGTTACTCTGGGGAGGAGGCAGAGACCCAGTACTTC. This sequence encodes CASSYSGEEAETQYF.

A few counts support this clone. The chain employs TRBV9 and TRBJ1-1, with D perhaps matching TRBD1 (5 bases). Germline values: CDR1 SGDLS, CDR2 YYNGEE. The V end lost 0 bases, the J end lost 6 bases, and 12 bases lay between the germline ends. CDR3 length: 14 amino acids. The CDR3 region has the DNA TGTGCCAGCAGCGTAGACCCGACAGCCGCTGAAGCTTTCTTT. It specifies CASSVDPTAAEAFF.

The chain couples TRBV9 to TRBJ2-1; tentatively, D is TRBD2 (5 bases). CDR3 size: 15 residues. V was clipped by 0 bases and J by 5 bases, with 12 bases between them. Germline assignment: CDR1 SGDLS and CDR2 YYNGEE. The CDR3 here is CASSVGGGTDNEQFF. CDR3 nucleotides: TGTGCCAGCAGCGTAGGCGGAGGTACTGACAATGAGCAGTTCTTC.

The J gene is TRBJ2-3, the V gene TRBV10-3, with 9 bases lining up with TRBD1. CDR3 length equals 14 residues. V lost 6 bases and J lost 3; bases outside the gene matches: 4. Germline lookup yields CDR1 ENHRY and CDR2 SYGVKD. The CDR3 DNA follows: TGTGCCATCAGCTGGACAGGGGATACAGATACGCAGTATTTT. As protein: CAISWTGDTDTQYF.

The CDR3 DNA reads TGTGCCAGCAGTCCCCGACAGGGGTCCTACGAGCAGTACTTC. Protein sequence: CASSPRQGSYEQYF. This chain joins TRBV2 and TRBJ2-7; 8 bases line up with TRBD1. The V segment lost 5 bases and the J segment 1 base; nucleotides outside the gene matches: 4. Germline V gives CDR1 SNHLY, CDR2 FYNNEI. This CDR3 spans 14 amino acids. The full variable domain, in which reference TRBV2 and TRBJ2-7 provide the parts outside the CDR3, is EPEVTQTPSHQVTQMGQEVILRCVPISNHLYFYWYRQILGQKVEFLVSFYNNEISEKSEIFDDQFSVERPDGSNFTLKIRSTKLEDSAMYFCASSPRQGSYEQYFGPGTRLTVT.